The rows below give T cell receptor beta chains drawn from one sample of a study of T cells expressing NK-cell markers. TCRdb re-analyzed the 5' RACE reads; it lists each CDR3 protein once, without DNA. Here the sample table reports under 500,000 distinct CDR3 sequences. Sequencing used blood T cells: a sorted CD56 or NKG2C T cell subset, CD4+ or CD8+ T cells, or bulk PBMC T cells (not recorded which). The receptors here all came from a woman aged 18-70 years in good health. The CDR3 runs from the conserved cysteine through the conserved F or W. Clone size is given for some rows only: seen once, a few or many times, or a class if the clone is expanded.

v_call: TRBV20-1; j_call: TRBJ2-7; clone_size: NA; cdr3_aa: CSARGGSSSYEQYF
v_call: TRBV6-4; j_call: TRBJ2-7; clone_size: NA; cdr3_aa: CASSVSRQPGHYEQYF
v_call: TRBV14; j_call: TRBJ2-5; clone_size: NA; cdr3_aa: CASSQVSRQETQYF
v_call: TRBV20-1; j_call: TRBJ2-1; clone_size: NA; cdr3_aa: CSASPASGGGNEQFF
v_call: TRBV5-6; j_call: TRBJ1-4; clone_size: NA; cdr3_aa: CASSLLDEGQNEKLFF
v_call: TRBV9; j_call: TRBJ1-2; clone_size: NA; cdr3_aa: CASSVARAGYGYTF
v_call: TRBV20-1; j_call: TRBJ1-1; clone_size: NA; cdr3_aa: CSADTGGTEAFF
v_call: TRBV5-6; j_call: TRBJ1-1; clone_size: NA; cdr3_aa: CASSWGGKRGPF
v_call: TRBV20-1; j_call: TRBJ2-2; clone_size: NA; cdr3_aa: CSGAAGGIGELFF
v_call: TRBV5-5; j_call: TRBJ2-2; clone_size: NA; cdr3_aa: CASSSDQGKVFF
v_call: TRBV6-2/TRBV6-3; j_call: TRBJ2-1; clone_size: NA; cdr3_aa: CASIPPVASGGTHHYNEQFF
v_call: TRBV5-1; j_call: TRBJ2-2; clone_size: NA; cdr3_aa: CASSLLGAGELFF
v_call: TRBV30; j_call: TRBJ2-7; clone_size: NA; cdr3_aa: CACAGGGYEQYF
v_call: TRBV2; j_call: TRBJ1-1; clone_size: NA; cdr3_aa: CASRGQGPEAFF
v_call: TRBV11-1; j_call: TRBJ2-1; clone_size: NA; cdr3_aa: CASSSWRGIYNEQFF
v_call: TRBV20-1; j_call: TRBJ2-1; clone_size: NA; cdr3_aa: CSARDFSYNEQFF
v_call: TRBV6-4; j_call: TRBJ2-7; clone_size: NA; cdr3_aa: CASSEHPLAEQYF
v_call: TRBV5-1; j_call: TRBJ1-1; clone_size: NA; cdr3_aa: CASSFNRDRFTEAFF
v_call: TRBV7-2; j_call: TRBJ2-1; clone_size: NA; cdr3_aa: CASSTSGSPSNEQFF
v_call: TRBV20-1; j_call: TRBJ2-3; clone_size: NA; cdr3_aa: CSASQRGRGTDTQYF
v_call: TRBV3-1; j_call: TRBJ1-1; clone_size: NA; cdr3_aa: CASSQDLQARTEAFF
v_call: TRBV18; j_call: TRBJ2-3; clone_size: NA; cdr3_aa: CASSPRQSADTQYF
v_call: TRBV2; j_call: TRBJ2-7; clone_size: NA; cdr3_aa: CATDQRGGFLSEQYF
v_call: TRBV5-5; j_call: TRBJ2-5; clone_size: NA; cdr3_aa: CASSLSRPGQETQYF
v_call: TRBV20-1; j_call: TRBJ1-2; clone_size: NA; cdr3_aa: CSARKSTENYGYTF
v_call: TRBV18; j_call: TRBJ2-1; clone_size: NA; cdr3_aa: CASSEIGATKVNEQFF
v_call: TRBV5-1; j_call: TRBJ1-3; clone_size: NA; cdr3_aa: CASAVTVGSGNTIYF
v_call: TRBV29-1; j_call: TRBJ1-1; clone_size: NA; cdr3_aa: CSVVIRAMNTEAFF
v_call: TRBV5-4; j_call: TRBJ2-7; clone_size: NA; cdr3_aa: CASSLAGRPYEQYF
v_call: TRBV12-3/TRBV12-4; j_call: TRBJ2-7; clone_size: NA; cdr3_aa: CASSLVEGYEQYF
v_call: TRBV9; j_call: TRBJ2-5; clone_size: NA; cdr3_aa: CASSVSWGYETQYF
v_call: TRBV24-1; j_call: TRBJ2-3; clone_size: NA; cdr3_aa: CATSDFPSGTDTQYF
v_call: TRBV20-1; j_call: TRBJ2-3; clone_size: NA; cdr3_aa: CSASLAWGTDTQYF
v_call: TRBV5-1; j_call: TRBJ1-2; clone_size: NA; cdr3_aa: CASSAGEGGYGYTF
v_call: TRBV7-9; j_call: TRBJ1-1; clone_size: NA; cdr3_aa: CASSSSGDTEAFF
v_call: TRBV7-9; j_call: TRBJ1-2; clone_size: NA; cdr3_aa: CASSLARQSGAF
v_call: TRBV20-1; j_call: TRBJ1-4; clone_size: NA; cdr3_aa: CSAIPDSRNEKLFF
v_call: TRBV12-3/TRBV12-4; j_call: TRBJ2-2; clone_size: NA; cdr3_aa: CASSPTSGNTGELFF
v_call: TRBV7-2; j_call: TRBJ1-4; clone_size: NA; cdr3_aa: CASSLSRKGKLFF
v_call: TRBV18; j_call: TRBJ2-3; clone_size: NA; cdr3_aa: CASSTTQGRDTQYF
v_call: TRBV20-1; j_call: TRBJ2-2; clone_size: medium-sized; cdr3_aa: CSARARVEAGELFF
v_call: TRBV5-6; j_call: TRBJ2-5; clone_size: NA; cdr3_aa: CASSYLQGATQYF
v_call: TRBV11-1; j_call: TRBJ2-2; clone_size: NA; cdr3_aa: CASRSSSGSIGTGELFF
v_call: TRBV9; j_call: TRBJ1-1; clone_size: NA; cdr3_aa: CASSVEGTEAFF
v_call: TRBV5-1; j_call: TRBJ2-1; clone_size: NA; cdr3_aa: CASSSIAGSYNEQFF
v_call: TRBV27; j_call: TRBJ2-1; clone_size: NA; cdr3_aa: CASRGLAHEQFF
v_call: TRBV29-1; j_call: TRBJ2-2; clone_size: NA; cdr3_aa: CSYCRSAGGELFF